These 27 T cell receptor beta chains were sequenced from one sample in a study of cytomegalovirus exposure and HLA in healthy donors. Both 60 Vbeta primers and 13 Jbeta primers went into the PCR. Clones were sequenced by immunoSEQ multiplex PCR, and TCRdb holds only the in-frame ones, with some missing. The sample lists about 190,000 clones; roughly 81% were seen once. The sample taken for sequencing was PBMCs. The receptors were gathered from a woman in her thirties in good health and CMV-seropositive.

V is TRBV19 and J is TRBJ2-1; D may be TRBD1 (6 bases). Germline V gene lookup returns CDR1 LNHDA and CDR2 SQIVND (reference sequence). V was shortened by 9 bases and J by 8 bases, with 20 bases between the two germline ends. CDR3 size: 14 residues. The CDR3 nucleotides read TGTGCCAGCAAGGACAGTTTAGGTTTAGATGAGCAGTTCTTC. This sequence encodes CASKDSLGLDEQFF.

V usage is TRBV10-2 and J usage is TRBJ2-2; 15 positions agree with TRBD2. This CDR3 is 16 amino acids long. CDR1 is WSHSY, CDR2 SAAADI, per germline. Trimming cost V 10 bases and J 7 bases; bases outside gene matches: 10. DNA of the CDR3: TGCGCCACCCCTCGGGGACTAGCGGGAGGAGGCGGGGAGCTGTTTTTT. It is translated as CATPRGLAGGGGELFF.

The CDR3 DNA follows: TGTGCCAGTAGTTGGGACATCAATCAGCCCCAGCATTTT. Its translation is CASSWDINQPQHF. The chain combines TRBV19 with TRBJ1-5; D may be TRBD1 (6 bases). CDR1 is LNHDA, CDR2 SQIVND, per germline (reference sequence). V gave up 5 bases and J gave up 3 bases, with 8 bases separating them. CDR3 length equals 13 residues.

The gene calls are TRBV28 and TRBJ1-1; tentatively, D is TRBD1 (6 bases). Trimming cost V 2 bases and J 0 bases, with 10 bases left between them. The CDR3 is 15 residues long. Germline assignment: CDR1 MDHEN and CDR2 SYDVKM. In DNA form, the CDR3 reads TGTGCCAGCAGTTTACCCAGGGGCGTGAACACTGAAGCTTTCTTT. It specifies CASSLPRGVNTEAFF.

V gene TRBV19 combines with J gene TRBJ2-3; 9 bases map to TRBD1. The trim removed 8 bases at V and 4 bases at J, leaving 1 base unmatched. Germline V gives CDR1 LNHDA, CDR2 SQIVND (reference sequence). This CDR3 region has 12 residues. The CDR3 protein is CASGQGPDTQYF. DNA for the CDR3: TGTGCCAGTGGACAGGGGCCAGATACGCAGTATTTT. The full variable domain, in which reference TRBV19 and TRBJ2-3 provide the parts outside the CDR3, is DGGITQSPKYLFRKEGQNVTLSCEQNLNHDAMYWYRQDPGQGLRLIYYSQIVNDFQKGDIAEGYSVSREKKESFPLTVTSAQKNPTAFYLCASGQGPDTQYFGPGTRLTVL.

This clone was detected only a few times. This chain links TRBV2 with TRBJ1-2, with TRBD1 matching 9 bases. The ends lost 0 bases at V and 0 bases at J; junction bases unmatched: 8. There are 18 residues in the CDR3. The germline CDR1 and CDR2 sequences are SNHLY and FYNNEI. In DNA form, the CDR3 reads TGTGCCAGCAGTGAAGCAGGGACAGGGTTCCTCTCTAACTATGGCTACACCTTC. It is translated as CASSEAGTGFLSNYGYTF.

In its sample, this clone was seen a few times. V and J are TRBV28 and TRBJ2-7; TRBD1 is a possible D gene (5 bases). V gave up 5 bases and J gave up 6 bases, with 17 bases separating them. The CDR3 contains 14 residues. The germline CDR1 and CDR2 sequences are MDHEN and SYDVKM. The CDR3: CASSPRLGVGEQYF. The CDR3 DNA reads TGTGCCAGCAGTCCCCGGTTAGGGGTAGGCGAGCAGTACTTC.

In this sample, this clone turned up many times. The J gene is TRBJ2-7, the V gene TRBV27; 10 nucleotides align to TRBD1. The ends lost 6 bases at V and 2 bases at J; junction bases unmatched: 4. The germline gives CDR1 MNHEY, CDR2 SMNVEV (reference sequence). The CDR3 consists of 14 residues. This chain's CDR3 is CASRIGTGAYEQYF. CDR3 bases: TGTGCCAGCAGGATCGGGACAGGGGCCTACGAGCAGTACTTC.

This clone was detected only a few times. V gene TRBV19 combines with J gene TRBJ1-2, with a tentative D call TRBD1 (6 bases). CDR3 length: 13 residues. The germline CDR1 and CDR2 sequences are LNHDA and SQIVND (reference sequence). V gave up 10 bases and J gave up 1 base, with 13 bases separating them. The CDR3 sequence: CATYPGDNYGYTF. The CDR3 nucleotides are TGTGCCACCTACCCAGGGGATAACTATGGCTACACCTTC.

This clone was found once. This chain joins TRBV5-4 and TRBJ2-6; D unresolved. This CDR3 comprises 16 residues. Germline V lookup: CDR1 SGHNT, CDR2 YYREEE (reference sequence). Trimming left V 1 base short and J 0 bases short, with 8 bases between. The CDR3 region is CASSLIPSSGANVLTF. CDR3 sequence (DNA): TGTGCCAGCAGCTTGATTCCCTCCTCTGGGGCCAACGTCCTGACTTTC.

The CDR3 sequence is CASSLDRQNTEAFF. The CDR3 DNA reads as TGTGCCAGCAGTCTGGACAGACAGAACACTGAAGCTTTCTTT. The chain couples TRBV6-5 to TRBJ1-1; D possibly corresponds to TRBD1 (6 bases). Germline loops: CDR1 MNHEY, CDR2 SVGAGI. CDR3 size: 14 residues. V was clipped by 5 bases and J by 1 base, with 11 bases between them.

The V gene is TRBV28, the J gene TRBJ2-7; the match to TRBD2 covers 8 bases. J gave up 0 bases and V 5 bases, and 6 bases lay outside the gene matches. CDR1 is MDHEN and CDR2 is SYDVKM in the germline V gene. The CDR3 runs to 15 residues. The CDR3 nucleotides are TGTGCCAGCAGTACACGGGGGGGCTACTCCTACGAGCAGTACTTC. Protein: CASSTRGGYSYEQYF.

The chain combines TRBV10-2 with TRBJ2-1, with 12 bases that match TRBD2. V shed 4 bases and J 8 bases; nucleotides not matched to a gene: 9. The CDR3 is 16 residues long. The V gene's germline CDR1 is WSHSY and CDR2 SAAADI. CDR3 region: CASSVRTSGVPDEQFF. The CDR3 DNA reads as TGCGCCAGCAGTGTACGGACTAGCGGGGTTCCGGATGAGCAGTTCTTC.

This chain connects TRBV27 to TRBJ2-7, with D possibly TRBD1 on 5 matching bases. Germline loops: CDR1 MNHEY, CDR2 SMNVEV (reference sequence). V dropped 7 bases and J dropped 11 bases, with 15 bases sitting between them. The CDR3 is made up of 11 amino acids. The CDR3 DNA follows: TGTGCCAGCACCTCTCCAGGGAAAAAGTACTTC. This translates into CASTSPGKKYF.

The CDR3 reads CASSLGGTGVSNQPQHF. CDR3 DNA: TGTGCCAGCAGCTTAGGGGGGACGGGGGTAAGCAATCAGCCCCAGCATTTT. The rearrangement joins TRBV7-9 to TRBJ1-5; weak D call: TRBD1 (5 bases). CDR3 length: 17 residues. Germline-derived CDR1 and CDR2 are SEHNR and FQNEAQ (reference sequence). V was clipped by 1 base and J by 1 base, with 14 bases between them. The full variable domain, with the rest looked up from reference TRBV7-9 and TRBJ1-5, is DTGVSQNPRHKITKRGQNVTFRCDPISEHNRLYWYRQTLGQGPEFLTYFQNEAQLEKSRLLSDRFSAERPKGSFSTLEIQRTEQGDSAMYLCASSLGGTGVSNQPQHFGDGTRLSIL.

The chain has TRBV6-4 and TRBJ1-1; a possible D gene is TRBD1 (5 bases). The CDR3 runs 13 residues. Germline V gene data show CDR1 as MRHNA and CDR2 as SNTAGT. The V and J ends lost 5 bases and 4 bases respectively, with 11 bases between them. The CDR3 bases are TGTGCCAGCAGTCCCGGGGGGGGCACTGAAGCTTTCTTT. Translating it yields CASSPGGGTEAFF.

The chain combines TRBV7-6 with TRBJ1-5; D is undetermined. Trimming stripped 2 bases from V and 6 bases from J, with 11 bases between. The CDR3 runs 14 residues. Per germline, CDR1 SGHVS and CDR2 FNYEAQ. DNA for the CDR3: TGTGCCAGCAGCTTACCAGGCTACGGTCAGCCCCAGCATTTT. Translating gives CASSLPGYGQPQHF.

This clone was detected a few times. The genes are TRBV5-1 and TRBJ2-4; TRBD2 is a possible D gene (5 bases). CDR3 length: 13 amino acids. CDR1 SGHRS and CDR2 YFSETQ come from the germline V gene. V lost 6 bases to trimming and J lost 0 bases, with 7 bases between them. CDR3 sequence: CASTGLAKNIQYF. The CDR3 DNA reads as TGCGCCAGCACCGGACTAGCCAAAAACATTCAGTACTTC.

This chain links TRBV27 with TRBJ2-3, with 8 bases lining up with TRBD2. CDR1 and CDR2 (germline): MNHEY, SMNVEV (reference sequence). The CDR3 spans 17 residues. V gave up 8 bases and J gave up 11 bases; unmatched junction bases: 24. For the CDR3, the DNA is TGTGCCAGCTCCTACTCAAGCGGGACGACGGGGGGGGGAGGGCAGTATTTT. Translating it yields CASSYSSGTTGGGGQYF.

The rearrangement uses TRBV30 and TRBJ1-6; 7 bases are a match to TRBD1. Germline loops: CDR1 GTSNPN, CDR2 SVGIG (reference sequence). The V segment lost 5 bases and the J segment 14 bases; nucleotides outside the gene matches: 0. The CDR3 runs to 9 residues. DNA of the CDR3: TGTGCCTGGGACAGGGCCCTCCACTTT. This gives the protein CAWDRALHF.

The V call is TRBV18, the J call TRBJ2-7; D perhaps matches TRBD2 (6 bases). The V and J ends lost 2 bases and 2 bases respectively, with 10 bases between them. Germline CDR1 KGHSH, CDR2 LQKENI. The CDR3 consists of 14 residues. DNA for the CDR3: TGTGCCAGCTCACCAGATAGCGGACCCTACGAGCAGTACTTC. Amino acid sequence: CASSPDSGPYEQYF.

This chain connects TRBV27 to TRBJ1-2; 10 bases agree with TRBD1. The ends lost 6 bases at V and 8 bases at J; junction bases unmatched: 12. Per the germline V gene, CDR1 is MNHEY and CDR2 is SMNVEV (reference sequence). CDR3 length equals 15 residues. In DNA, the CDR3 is TGTGCCAGCAGATGGTCCGCCGGGACAGGGGACGGCTACACCTTC. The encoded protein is CASRWSAGTGDGYTF.

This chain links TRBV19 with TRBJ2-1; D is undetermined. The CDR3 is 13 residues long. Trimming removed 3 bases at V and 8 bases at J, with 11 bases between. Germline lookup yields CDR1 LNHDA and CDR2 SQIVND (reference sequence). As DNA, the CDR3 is TGTGCCAGTAGTATTTGGTCGAGCGATGAGCAGTTCTTC. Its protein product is CASSIWSSDEQFF.

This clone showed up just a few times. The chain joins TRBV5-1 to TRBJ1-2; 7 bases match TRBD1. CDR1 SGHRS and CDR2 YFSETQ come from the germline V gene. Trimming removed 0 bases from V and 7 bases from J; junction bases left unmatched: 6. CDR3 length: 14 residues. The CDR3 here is CASSLEKTGFGYTF. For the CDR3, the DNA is TGCGCCAGCAGCTTGGAAAAGACAGGGTTTGGCTACACCTTC.

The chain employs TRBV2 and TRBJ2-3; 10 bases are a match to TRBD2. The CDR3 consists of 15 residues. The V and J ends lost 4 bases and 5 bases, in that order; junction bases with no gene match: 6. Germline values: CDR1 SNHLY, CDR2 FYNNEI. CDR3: CASSVLAGVVDTQYF. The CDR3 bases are TGTGCCAGCAGTGTCCTAGCGGGAGTTGTAGATACGCAGTATTTT.

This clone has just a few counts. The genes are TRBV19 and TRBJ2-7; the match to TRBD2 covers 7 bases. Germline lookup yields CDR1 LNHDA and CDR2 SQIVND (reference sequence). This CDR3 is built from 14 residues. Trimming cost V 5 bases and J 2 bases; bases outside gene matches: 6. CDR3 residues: CASSFTSDTYEQYF. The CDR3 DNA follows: TGTGCCAGTAGTTTTACTAGCGATACCTACGAGCAGTACTTC. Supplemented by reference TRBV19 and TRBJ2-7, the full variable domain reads DGGITQSPKYLFRKEGQNVTLSCEQNLNHDAMYWYRQDPGQGLRLIYYSQIVNDFQKGDIAEGYSVSREKKESFPLTVTSAQKNPTAFYLCASSFTSDTYEQYFGPGTRLTVT.

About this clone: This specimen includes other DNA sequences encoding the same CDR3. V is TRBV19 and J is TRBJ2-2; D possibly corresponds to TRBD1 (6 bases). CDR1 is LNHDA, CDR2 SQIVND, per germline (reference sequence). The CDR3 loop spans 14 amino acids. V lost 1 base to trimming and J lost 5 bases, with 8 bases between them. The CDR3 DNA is TGTGCCAGTAGTATAGCGAGGGGGACCGGGGAGCTGTTTTTT. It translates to CASSIARGTGELFF.